The clone carrying this T cell receptor beta chain has just a few counts. Version v3.0 of the immunoSEQ assay was performed at survey level. The assay was immunoSEQ multiplex PCR, and TCRdb's table has in-frame clones only and misses some. This repertoire shows approximately 14,000 clones, 80% found once; its top ten account for around 14%. This sample stems from a study of long-term antiretroviral therapy in people with HIV. This TCR came from a middle-aged man with HIV. The sequencing here drew on unsorted PBMCs, taken 3.2 years before starting antiretroviral therapy.

The CDR3 nucleotides read TGTGCCAGCAGTTACGGGACAGGGATGGATGGCTACACCTTC. Translating gives CASSYGTGMDGYTF. V gene TRBV6-5 combines with J gene TRBJ1-2; TRBD1 matches 9 bases. In germline, CDR1 is MNHEY, CDR2 SVGAGI. Trimming cost V 2 bases and J 6 bases; bases outside gene matches: 4. The CDR3 is made up of 14 amino acids.